The T cell receptor beta chain described here comes from a study of OX40 agonist ivuxolimab in advanced cancers. Overall study context: The drug used for patients, ivuxolimab, was an agonistic anti-OX40 (CD134) antibody. Of the participants, 35% to 50% had some prior anti-PD-1, anti-PD-L1 or anti-CTLA-4 therapy, which was allowed. The study, taken as a whole, reports: There were, on average, more expanded clones in CD8+ T cells than in CD4+. Clonal expansion among partial responders at 0.1-3.0 mg/kg ranked near the lowest.

Sequenced by immunoSEQ multiplex PCR; TCRdb stores in-frame clones only, minus some. The table lists some 100,000 clones, roughly 89% of them singletons. This clone has a single count. Its antigen remains unknown. The receptor's source is an adult with an advanced solid tumor such as melanoma, head and neck, liver or kidney cancer. The sample consisted of CD4+ or CD8+ T cells sorted from blood, taken in a trial of the OX40 agonist ivuxolimab.

The CDR3 nucleotides read TGTGCCAGCCGGGACAGGGGAACAGATACGCAGTATTTT. The encoded protein is CASRDRGTDTQYF. The chain combines TRBV19 with TRBJ2-3; 10 nucleotides line up with TRBD1. Trimming removed 9 bases from V and 3 bases from J; junction bases left unmatched: 3. Germline lookup yields CDR1 LNHDA and CDR2 SQIVND (reference sequence). This CDR3 is built from 13 residues. Full variable domain (rest looked up from reference TRBV19 and TRBJ2-3): DGGITQSPKYLFRKEGQNVTLSCEQNLNHDAMYWYRQDPGQGLRLIYYSQIVNDFQKGDIAEGYSVSREKKESFPLTVTSAQKNPTAFYLCASRDRGTDTQYFGPGTRLTVL.